These 18 T cell receptor beta chains share one sample of origin, sequenced in a study of shared clonotypes between healthy human individuals. Clones were read by immunoSEQ multiplex PCR, and TCRdb kept only the in-frame ones, dropping some. This sample has 2 million to 3 million clones, with roughly 93% found just once. Sequenced material: naive CD4+ T cells from PBMCs. Stated subset: CD45RA+ positively selected. The origin of the receptors is a man between 18 and 35 years old in good health. Some clones in this sample may be carry-over from other donors' samples.

The chain links TRBV7-7 to TRBJ2-2; possible D gene TRBD1, 5 bases. Per germline, CDR1 SSHAT and CDR2 FNYEAQ (reference sequence). The CDR3 totals 12 residues. V lost 5 bases and J 6 bases, leaving 7 bases between the germline ends. CDR3 region: CASSSRAGELFF. The CDR3 DNA reads TGTGCCAGCAGCAGCAGGGCCGGGGAGCTGTTTTTT.

In DNA, the CDR3 is TGCAGCGTTCGGACTGGGACTAGCGGGAGTTACGACACCGGGGAGCTGTTTTTT. Its protein is CSVRTGTSGSYDTGELFF. The chain joins TRBV29-1 to TRBJ2-2; 14 nucleotides line up with TRBD2. Germline V gene sequence: CDR1 SQVTM, CDR2 ANQGSEA. There are 18 residues in the CDR3. Trimming removed 5 bases from V and 3 bases from J; junction bases left unmatched: 11.

The chain uses TRBV11-3 and TRBJ2-3, with 9 bases matching TRBD2. Germline-derived CDR1 and CDR2 are SGHNT and YENEEA. The CDR3 covers 13 residues. V lost 5 bases, J lost 11 bases, and 8 bases stayed unmatched. CDR3 loop: CASSPGAGGWQYF. The CDR3, as DNA: TGTGCCAGCAGCCCGGGAGCGGGGGGTTGGCAGTATTTT.

Remarks on this clone: An end of the junction differs from the germline gene, which may be a read error. V usage is TRBV18 and J usage is TRBJ1-4; possible D gene TRBD1, 5 bases. Per the germline V gene, CDR1 is KGHSH and CDR2 is LQKENI. There are 14 residues in the CDR3. The CDR3 loop is CASSPIGGNEKLFF. CDR3 bases: TGTGCCAGTTCACCTATTGGGGGGAATGAAAAACTGTTTTTT.

The chain recombines TRBV29-1 with TRBJ2-6, with D possibly being TRBD1 (5 bases). Per germline, CDR1 SQVTM and CDR2 ANQGSEA. Trimming took 4 bases from V and 0 from J, leaving 13 bases between them. This CDR3 is built from 16 residues. This chain's CDR3 is CSVGTSTSSGANVLTF. The CDR3 coding sequence is TGCAGCGTTGGGACATCGACCAGCTCTGGGGCCAACGTCCTGACTTTC. Based on the CDR3 plus reference TRBV29-1 and TRBJ2-6, the full variable domain is SAVISQKPSRDICQRGTSLTIQCQVDSQVTMMFWYRQQPGQSLTLIATANQGSEATYESGFVIDKFPISRPNLTFSTLTVSNMSPEDSSIYLCSVGTSTSSGANVLTFGAGSRLTVL.

This clone was found once. Within the sample, other DNA sequences also encode this same CDR3. The chain joins TRBV18 to TRBJ2-7; TRBD1 aligns across 9 bases. CDR3 length: 12 residues. The J segment lost 4 bases and the V segment lost 6 bases, leaving 1 base of the junction unmatched. From germline, CDR1 is KGHSH and CDR2 LQKENI. CDR3 coding DNA: TGTGCCAGCTCGGGACAGGGTTACGAGCAGTACTTC. It encodes CASSGQGYEQYF.

The gene calls are TRBV2 and TRBJ2-2; TRBD2 agrees at 14 bases. CDR1 SNHLY and CDR2 FYNNEI come from the germline V gene. The CDR3 extends over 17 amino acids. With V trimmed by 7 bases and J by 3 bases, 7 bases remained unmatched. The DNA of the CDR3 is TGTGCCAGCACGACTAGCGGGAGGGGTTTGGACACCGGGGAGCTGTTTTTT. It codes for CASTTSGRGLDTGELFF. The full variable domain, in which reference TRBV2 and TRBJ2-2 provide the parts outside the CDR3, is EPEVTQTPSHQVTQMGQEVILRCVPISNHLYFYWYRQILGQKVEFLVSFYNNEISEKSEIFDDQFSVERPDGSNFTLKIRSTKLEDSAMYFCASTTSGRGLDTGELFFGEGSRLTVL.

The chain links TRBV5-1 to TRBJ1-1, with a possible D match to TRBD1 (5 bases). Germline values: CDR1 SGHRS, CDR2 YFSETQ. The CDR3 is 15 residues long. V gave up 9 bases and J gave up 0 bases, with 18 bases separating them. In DNA, the CDR3 is TGCGCCACCACCCTGGGACCTCCTTTGAACACTGAAGCTTTCTTT. The encoded protein is CATTLGPPLNTEAFF.

This sequence joins TRBV14 and TRBJ2-7; perhaps TRBD1 as D (5 bases). This CDR3 is 12 amino acids long. V was trimmed by 4 bases and J by 1 base, leaving 5 bases between them. CDR1 SGHDN and CDR2 FVKESK come from the germline V gene. CDR3 sequence: CASSPGSYEQYF. The DNA for the CDR3 is TGTGCCAGCAGCCCAGGGTCCTACGAGCAGTACTTC.

With respect to this clone: At one end, the junction sequence differs from germline, possibly due to a read error. The J gene is TRBJ2-1, the V gene TRBV12-5, with D unresolved. Germline V gives CDR1 LGHNT, CDR2 FRNRAP. The CDR3 contains 13 residues. CDR3 in DNA: TGTGCTAGTGGTTTGGGCTCCAACAATGAGCAGTTCTTC. It is translated as CASGLGSNNEQFF.

The chain employs TRBV11-2 and TRBJ2-5; 7 positions agree with TRBD2. Matching the DNA end better, TRBJ2-7 makes the J call doubtful. CDR1 and CDR2 from the germline V gene are SGHAT and FQNNGV. The CDR3 sequence is 16 residues long. The chain's CDR3 is CASSSPTWGGDYEQYF. The CDR3 DNA sequence: TGTGCCAGCAGCTCTCCTACTTGGGGAGGGGACTACGAGCAGTACTTC.

This chain joins TRBV6-6 and TRBJ2-7; D is possibly TRBD1 (5 bases). The CDR3 length is 16 residues. The V gene's germline CDR1 is MNHNY and CDR2 SVGAGI (reference sequence). Trimming took 4 bases from V and 0 from J, leaving 16 bases between them. Written as DNA, the CDR3 is TGTGCCAGCAGTTCCGGGCGACAGCTTAGCTCCTACGAGCAGTACTTC. It is translated as CASSSGRQLSSYEQYF.

The chain employs TRBV5-1 and TRBJ2-7, with TRBD2 matching over 7 bases. Germline CDR1 is SGHRS and CDR2 is YFSETQ. The CDR3 is 15 amino acids. V lost 1 base and J lost 0; bases outside the gene matches: 4. DNA for the CDR3: TGCGCCAGCAGCTTGACTAGCGAGAGCTCCTACGAGCAGTACTTC. Protein product: CASSLTSESSYEQYF.

In its sample, this clone was seen once. This chain links TRBV10-1 with TRBJ1-5; D gene uncertain. Deletions cut 2 bases from V and 7 bases from J, with 9 bases between. Germline CDR1 reads WNHNN; CDR2 reads SYGVQD (reference sequence). The length of the CDR3 is 13 residues. The CDR3 here is CASSEGYLQPQHF. The DNA of the CDR3 is TGCGCCAGCAGTGAGGGGTACCTGCAGCCCCAGCATTTT.

The DNA of the CDR3 is TGTGCCAGCAGTACGACAGGGCGAAGGGCCGGAGAGACCCAGTACTTC. Translating gives CASSTTGRRAGETQYF. The chain has TRBV28 and TRBJ2-5; 7 nucleotides line up with TRBD1. Per germline, CDR1 MDHEN and CDR2 SYDVKM. The CDR3 spans 16 residues. The V segment lost 5 bases and the J segment 4 bases; nucleotides outside the gene matches: 13.

This clone was observed a single time. At the DNA level, this CDR3 is encoded by other sequences in the same sample as well. The rearrangement joins TRBV5-1 to TRBJ2-2, with 9 nucleotides matching TRBD1. J lost 6 bases, V lost 4 bases, and 4 bases had no gene match. Germline-derived CDR1 and CDR2 are SGHRS and YFSETQ. This CDR3 has 14 residues. CDR3 in amino acids: CASSLGTGSGELFF. DNA of the CDR3: TGCGCCAGCAGCCTCGGGACAGGGTCCGGGGAGCTGTTTTTT.

This CDR3 reads CAISESGHSGANVLTF. DNA of the CDR3: TGTGCCATCAGTGAGTCTGGACACTCTGGGGCCAACGTCCTGACTTTC. The V gene is TRBV10-3, the J gene TRBJ2-6, with D possibly matching TRBD1 (5 bases). The ends were cut back, 0 bases at V and 0 bases at J, with 6 bases in the middle. CDR3 size: 16 residues. CDR1 is ENHRY, CDR2 SYGVKD, per germline.

The V call is TRBV5-1, the J call TRBJ1-5; possible D gene TRBD1, 5 bases. With 3 bases removed from V and 5 bases from J, the gap between germline ends came to 15 bases. Germline CDR1 is SGHRS and CDR2 is YFSETQ. The CDR3 extends over 15 amino acids. The CDR3 DNA reads as TGCGCCAGCAGCTACAACCCGGGACTCTATCAGCCCCAGCATTTT. Its protein product is CASSYNPGLYQPQHF.